Shown below are 20 T cell receptor beta chains from a single sample sequenced in a study of molecular identifiers for immune sequencing clone quantification. TCRdb ran MiXCR on the PCR reads and lists one entry per CDR3 protein. The data contain about 100,000 distinct CDR3 sequences, approximately 22% of them seen just once; the ten biggest clones take up approximately 1.1%. Sequencing input: naive CD8+ T cells from blood, with Jurkat cell RNA spiked in. Subset described: FACS-sorted CD8+CD4-CCR7+CD45RA+ naive T cells. These TCRs come from a human donor in good health. Some libraries in this study had Jurkat cell RNA spiked in.

A few counts support this clonotype. The CDR3 nucleotides are TGTGCCAGCAGTCCGGCGGAATCACCCCTCCACTTT. This gives the protein CASSPAESPLHF. The gene calls are TRBV12-3 or TRBV12-4 and TRBJ1-6; the D is unclear. V lost 5 bases, J lost 10 bases, and 9 bases lay in between. The CDR3 contains 12 residues.

This clonotype showed up just a few times. This chain uses TRBV30 with TRBJ2-1; tentatively, D is TRBD2 (7 bases). The V gene's germline CDR1 is GTSNPN and CDR2 SVGIG (reference sequence). The CDR3 length is 17 residues. Trimming removed 0 bases at V and 0 bases at J, with 15 bases between. The DNA of the CDR3 is TGTGCCTGGAGTGTAGGGGCCGGGGGGCGCTCCTACAATGAGCAGTTCTTC. Translated, it gives CAWSVGAGGRSYNEQFF. Full variable domain (remainder filled in from reference TRBV30 and TRBJ2-1): SQTIHQWPATLVQPVGSPLSLECTVEGTSNPNLYWYRQAAGRGLQLLFYSVGIGQISSEVPQNLSASRPQDRQFILSSKKLLLSDSGFYLCAWSVGAGGRSYNEQFFGPGTRLTVL.

Comments on this clonotype: With a much larger clone just one base away, this may be a read error. The J gene is TRBJ2-3, the V gene TRBV15; D gene ambiguous. Trimming removed 0 bases from V and 2 bases from J, with 15 bases in between. This CDR3 is built from 17 residues. The germline V gene encodes CDR1 LNHNV and CDR2 YYDKDF (reference sequence). CDR3 residues: CATSRDMTPTATDTQYF. The CDR3 bases are TGTGCCACCAGCAGAGACATGACCCCGACTGCCACAGATACGCAGTATTTT.

This clonotype was counted a few times. V and J are TRBV13 and TRBJ2-2, with D possibly matching TRBD1 (5 bases). Trimming removed 3 bases at V and 6 bases at J, with 17 bases between. In germline, CDR1 is PRHDT, CDR2 FYEKMQ (reference sequence). This CDR3 is built from 16 residues. The CDR3 spells CASSFLTGIGAGELFF. In DNA, the CDR3 is TGTGCCAGCAGCTTCCTGACGGGCATAGGGGCCGGGGAGCTGTTTTTT.

This clonotype has a count of ten or more. This chain joins TRBV27 and TRBJ1-5; 7 bases align to TRBD1. J was trimmed by 0 bases and V by 5 bases; bases with no gene match: 4. The V gene's germline CDR1 is MNHEY and CDR2 SMNVEV (reference sequence). The CDR3 consists of 15 residues. For the CDR3, the DNA is TGTGCCAGCAGTGCGGGACAGCTTAGCAATCAGCCCCAGCATTTT. Its translation is CASSAGQLSNQPQHF.

This clonotype was detected ten times or more. This sequence joins TRBV9 and TRBJ2-7; D ambiguous. The germline V and J ends were trimmed by 0 bases and 0 bases, with 10 bases remaining between them. The CDR3 has 15 amino acids. CDR1 and CDR2 from the germline V gene are SGDLS and YYNGEE. As DNA, the CDR3 is TGTGCCAGCAGCGTAGCCGGCGGCCCCTCCTACGAGCAGTACTTC. The encoded protein is CASSVAGGPSYEQYF.

Many counts were recorded for this clonotype. The rearrangement links TRBV10-3 to TRBJ2-3, with 9 bases identical to TRBD1. The length of the CDR3 is 14 residues. Trimming removed 7 bases from V and 0 bases from J; junction bases left unmatched: 2. Per germline, CDR1 ENHRY and CDR2 SYGVKD. The CDR3 loop is CAITGTGSTDTQYF. CDR3 bases: TGTGCCATCACGGGGACAGGGAGCACAGATACGCAGTATTTT.

This clonotype was recorded many times. The chain combines TRBV5-1 with TRBJ2-1, with D possibly being TRBD2 (6 bases). Trimming cost V 0 bases and J 5 bases, with 15 bases left between them. This CDR3 contains 16 residues. The germline CDR1 and CDR2 sequences are SGHRS and YFSETQ. CDR3 coding DNA: TGCGCCAGCAGCTTGGAGGTGGGCCCGGGGGACAATGAGCAGTTCTTC. Protein: CASSLEVGPGDNEQFF. The entire variable domain, with the rest obtained from reference TRBV5-1 and TRBJ2-1, is as follows: KAGVTQTPRYLIKTRGQQVTLSCSPISGHRSVSWYQQTPGQGLQFLFEYFSETQRNKGNFPGRFSGRQFSNSRSEMNVSTLELGDSALYLCASSLEVGPGDNEQFFGPGTRLTVL.

This clonotype was observed many times. The chain employs TRBV20-1 and TRBJ1-1; maybe TRBD1 (5 bases). This CDR3 has 13 amino acids. The ends were cut back, 8 bases at V and 4 bases at J, with 17 bases in the middle. Germline assignment: CDR1 DFQATT and CDR2 SNEGSKA (reference sequence). CDR3 bases: TGCAGTCGCACCGGGACGGCCCTCACTGAAGCTTTCTTT. This gives the protein CSRTGTALTEAFF.

As for this clonotype: Possible read error: a much larger clone is one base away. J is TRBJ1-5 and V is TRBV4-1; 8 nucleotides agree with TRBD1. The CDR3 has 17 residues. V trimming: 4 bases; J trimming: 6 bases; junction bases outside the gene matches: 14. Germline values: CDR1 MGHRA, CDR2 YSYEKL. The DNA of the CDR3 is TGCGCCAGCAGCCGACTGGATGCAGGGGGCATGGGTCAGCCCCAGCATTTT. Its translation is CASSRLDAGGMGQPQHF.

This clonotype has a single count. This clone may be a read error of a much larger clone one base away. The chain carries TRBV7-9 and TRBJ2-2; 7 bases match TRBD2. Germline loops: CDR1 SEHNR, CDR2 FQNEAQ (reference sequence). The CDR3 is 21 residues long. Trimming took 4 bases from V and 0 from J; bases not matched to a gene: 20. CDR3 sequence reads: CASSSDTTELARAPNTGELFF. The CDR3 nucleotides read TGTGCCAGCAGCTCAGACACCACAGAACTAGCGAGAGCCCCGAACACCGGGGAGCTGTTTTTT.

This clonotype was recorded at least ten times. The chain is built from TRBV7-2 and TRBJ2-1; D might be TRBD2 (7 bases). Germline V gives CDR1 SGHTA, CDR2 FQGNSA. V was clipped by 5 bases and J by 8 bases, with 22 bases between them. The CDR3 has 16 amino acids. The CDR3 loop is CASSPPGGGLGDEQFF. Written as DNA, the CDR3 is TGTGCCAGCAGCCCTCCTGGGGGGGGGCTCGGGGATGAGCAGTTCTTC.

This clonotype was counted many times. The chain recombines TRBV18 with TRBJ2-3; 8 positions agree with TRBD2. This CDR3 is 16 amino acids long. The V gene's germline CDR1 is KGHSH and CDR2 LQKENI. The V segment lost 4 bases and the J segment 3 bases; nucleotides outside the gene matches: 9. In DNA, the CDR3 is TGTGCCAGCTCACAAACCTCTAGCGGGTTAACAGATACGCAGTATTTT. Amino acids: CASSQTSSGLTDTQYF.

The chain links TRBV19 to TRBJ2-7; possibly TRBD1 or TRBD2 for D (5 bases each). V shed 2 bases and J shed 3 bases, with 11 bases lying between them. This CDR3 has 14 residues. CDR1 is LNHDA and CDR2 is SQIVND in the germline V gene (reference sequence). CDR3 amino acids: CASSISRDRYEQYF. In nucleotides, the CDR3 is TGTGCCAGTAGTATATCCCGGGACCGCTACGAGCAGTACTTC.

This clonotype was counted ten times or more. The gene calls are TRBV18 and TRBJ2-7; TRBD2 matches 7 bases. V trimming: 5 bases; J trimming: 7 bases; junction bases outside the gene matches: 8. This CDR3 has 13 residues. Germline V gene sequence: CDR1 KGHSH, CDR2 LQKENI. CDR3 amino acids: CASSARGEEEQYF. In nucleotides, the CDR3 is TGTGCCAGCTCAGCACGGGGGGAAGAGGAGCAGTACTTC. The full variable domain, its missing parts supplied by reference TRBV18 and TRBJ2-7, is NAGVMQNPRHLVRRRGQEARLRCSPMKGHSHVYWYRQLPEEGLKFMVYLQKENIIDESGMPKERFSAEFPKEGPSILRIQQVVRGDSAAYFCASSARGEEEQYFGPGTRLTVT.

A few counts support this clonotype. The chain has TRBV4-1 and TRBJ2-1; no definite D call. The V and J ends lost 3 bases and 9 bases respectively, with 12 bases between them. In germline, CDR1 is MGHRA, CDR2 YSYEKL. This CDR3 comprises 13 residues. CDR3 bases: TGCGCCAGCAGCCACGATATATCAAGTGAGCAGTTCTTC. This codes for CASSHDISSEQFF.

The chain employs TRBV19 and TRBJ1-1; TRBD1 aligns across 7 bases. CDR1 and CDR2 from the germline V gene are LNHDA and SQIVND (reference sequence). The CDR3 is 15 residues long. The J segment lost 4 bases and the V segment lost 4 bases, leaving 9 bases of the junction unmatched. The CDR3 reads CASSRIWGTATEAFF. CDR3 in DNA: TGTGCCAGTAGTAGAATTTGGGGGACAGCCACTGAAGCTTTCTTT.

The chain carries TRBV5-6 and TRBJ2-3; 7 bases line up with TRBD2. Germline V lookup: CDR1 SGHDT, CDR2 YYEEEE. The CDR3 is made up of 15 amino acids. The ends lost 0 bases at V and 2 bases at J; junction bases unmatched: 3. CDR3 DNA: TGTGCCAGCAGCTTGGTCGGGGGGACCACAGATACGCAGTATTTT. Translation: CASSLVGGTTDTQYF.

As to this clonotype: It may be a read error: a sequence one base away is much more abundant. The missing conserved phenylalanine or tryptophan at the end of this CDR3 makes a read error likely. V gene TRBV6-2 or TRBV6-3 combines with J gene TRBJ2-7; 13 positions match TRBD2. The germline V gene encodes CDR1 MNHEY and CDR2 SVGEGT. V shed 6 bases and J 4 bases; nucleotides not matched to a gene: 18. The CDR3 runs to 19 residues. The CDR3, as DNA: TGTGCCAGCAGCCCTACGCCAGGCTCCCGGACTAGCGGGAGATACGAGCAGTACCTC. It is translated as CASSPTPGSRTSGRYEQYL.

This clonotype has at least ten counts. Written as DNA, the CDR3 is TGTGCCAGCAGCTTTAAAGTCGGGCCGAATAATGGGGTTAATTCACCCCTCCACTTT. Translating gives CASSFKVGPNNGVNSPLHF. The chain has TRBV13 and TRBJ1-6; D call uncertain. There are 19 residues in the CDR3. Between the trimmed V and J ends, which lost 3 bases and 6 bases, there was a span of 24 bases. CDR1 PRHDT and CDR2 FYEKMQ come from the germline V gene (reference sequence).